This paragraph covers one T cell receptor beta chain sequence. No antigen is known for it. TCRdb reanalysed the reads using MiXCR and keeps one entry per CDR3 protein. The sample carries approximately 500,000 distinct CDR3 sequences, 30% to 40% recorded once. CDR1 and CDR2 from the germline V gene are SNHLY and FYNNEI. Trimming took 2 bases from V and 1 from J, leaving 11 bases between them. This CDR3 comprises 15 residues. This specimen belongs to a study of T cell repertoires in cytomegalovirus infection. At the level of the study: CMV epitopes in the study were HLA-C-restricted (recently identified) and HLA-B-restricted (well studied). Matching HLA type, along with CMV infection, was indicated by public TCR beta signatures.

General study findings and limits: Identification of carriers of CMV plus the relevant HLA was performed using cumulative public TCR beta family frequency.

The chain is built from TRBV2 and TRBJ1-1; possible D gene TRBD1, 5 bases. The TCR was taken from a human donor in good health (CMV status not recorded). Some clones in this sample may be carry-over from other donors' samples. This specimen consisted of cultured PBMCs, obtained from culture after CMV antigen stimulation. CDR3 nucleotides: TGTGCCAGCAGTGAACTAGGGGTCCCGAACACTGAAGCTTTCTTT. It is translated as CASSELGVPNTEAFF. The whole variable domain, filled in from reference TRBV2 and TRBJ1-1, reads EPEVTQTPSHQVTQMGQEVILRCVPISNHLYFYWYRQILGQKVEFLVSFYNNEISEKSEIFDDQFSVERPDGSNFTLKIRSTKLEDSAMYFCASSELGVPNTEAFFGQGTRLTVV.